This T cell receptor beta chain stems from a study of T-cell memory formation after mild COVID-19. Study-level background: The study found TCR clusters largely donor specific.

Study-wide results and caveats: Second-wave clones peaking on day 37 lacked confirmed SARS-CoV-2 specificity. Clones contracting day 15 to 85 were balanced CD4/CD8; later expanders leaned CD4+.

The authors produced TCR alpha and TCR beta cDNA libraries with sample barcodes and UMIs by 5'RACE using constant-segment primers. MiXCR, run by TCRdb on the 5' RACE reads, gives a single entry per CDR3 protein. The profile shows about 440,000 distinct CDR3 sequences, roughly 20% of them singletons. In its sample, this clonotype was seen a few times. Its antigen is not known. The J segment lost 6 bases and the V segment lost 7 bases, leaving 9 bases of the junction unmatched. This CDR3 contains 15 residues. V gene TRBV12-3 or TRBV12-4 combines with J gene TRBJ2-1, with 10 bases lining up with TRBD2. The sequencing sample was made of PBMCs or a T cell subset sorted from them (not recorded which). This receptor was obtained from an adult woman who had mild COVID-19 (a few samples of this study predate the infection). Cell type and time point are not known. The CDR3 loop reads CASNPRLAGVNEQFF. The DNA for the CDR3 is TGTGCCAGCAACCCCAGGCTAGCGGGGGTCAATGAGCAGTTCTTC.